This record concerns one T cell receptor beta chain sequence. CDR1 and CDR2 from the germline V gene are SGHTA and FQGNSA. Trimming stripped 5 bases from V and 4 bases from J, with 10 bases between. The CDR3 is 13 residues long. Time point reported: blood at routine non-recurrence follow-up after resection. Each molecule of TCR cDNA was tagged with one unique molecular identifier. One entry per CDR3 protein, called by TCRdb with MiXCR from the 5' RACE reads. Seen here are 110,000 or so distinct CDR3 sequences, less than 14% observed once, and the top ten hold approximately 24%. This record belongs to a study of spatial heterogeneity in lung cancer. Study-level background: Sequencing covered available follow-up PBMC samples collected a median of approximately 2 years after resection.

This chain connects TRBV7-2 to TRBJ2-3; the D is unclear. This TCR was sampled from a female donor with early-stage non-small cell lung cancer. The sequences come from PBMCs, collected at follow-up. CDR3 region: CASSQSPSDTQYF. CDR3 DNA sequence: TGTGCCAGCAGCCAATCTCCCTCAGATACGCAGTATTTT. Drawing the rest from reference TRBV7-2 and TRBJ2-3, the complete variable domain is GAGVSQSPSNKVTEKGKDVELRCDPISGHTALYWYRQSLGQGLEFLIYFQGNSAPDKSGLPSDRFSAERTGGSVSTLTIQRTQQEDSAVYLCASSQSPSDTQYFGPGTRLTVL.